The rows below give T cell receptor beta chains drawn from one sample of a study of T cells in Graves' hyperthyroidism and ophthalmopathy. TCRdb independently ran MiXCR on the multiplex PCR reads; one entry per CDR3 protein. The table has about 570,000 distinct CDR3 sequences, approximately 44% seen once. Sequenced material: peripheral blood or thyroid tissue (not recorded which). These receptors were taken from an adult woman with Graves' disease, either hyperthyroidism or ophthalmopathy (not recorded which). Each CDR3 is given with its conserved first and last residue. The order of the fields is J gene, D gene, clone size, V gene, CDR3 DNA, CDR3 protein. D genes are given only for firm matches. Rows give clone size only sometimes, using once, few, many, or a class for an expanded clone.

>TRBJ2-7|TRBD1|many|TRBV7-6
TGTGCCAGCAGCTCCCAGACAGGGCCCCTCTACGAGCAGTACTTC
CASSSQTGPLYEQYF
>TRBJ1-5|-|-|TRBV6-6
TGTGCCAGCAGTTGGGGACAAGAGACCCAGCATTTT
CASSWGQETQHF
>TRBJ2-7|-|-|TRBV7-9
TGTGCCAGCAGGTCGGACCTCAGGAGGGACGAGCAGTACTTC
CASRSDLRRDEQYF
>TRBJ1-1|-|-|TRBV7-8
TGTGCCAGCAGGCTGACGAGGAACACTGAAGCTTTCTTT
CASRLTRNTEAFF
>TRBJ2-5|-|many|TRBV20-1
TGCAGTGCTAGGGACTATTCACAAGAGACCCAGTACTTC
CSARDYSQETQYF
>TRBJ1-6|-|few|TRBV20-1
TGCAGTGCTTCACAAGGAAGTAATTCACCCCTCCACTTT
CSASQGSNSPLHF
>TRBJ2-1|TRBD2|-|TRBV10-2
TGCGCCAGCAGCGACCCGACTAGCGCTGAGCAGTTCTTC
CASSDPTSAEQFF
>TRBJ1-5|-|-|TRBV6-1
TGTGCCAGCAGTGAACCCGGCGAACAGCCCCAGCATTTT
CASSEPGEQPQHF
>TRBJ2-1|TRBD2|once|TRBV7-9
TGTGCCAGCAGCCACGCCCAGCGGGAGGACAATGAGCAGTTCTTC
CASSHAQREDNEQFF
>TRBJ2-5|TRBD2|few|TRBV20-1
TGCAGTGCTAGAGATCCGGCGGGAGCGGGGAAGACCCAGTACTTC
CSARDPAGAGKTQYF
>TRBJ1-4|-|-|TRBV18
TGTGCCAGCTCCCTCCTGAAGTTGAGTCCTAATGAAAAACTGTTTTTT
CASSLLKLSPNEKLFF
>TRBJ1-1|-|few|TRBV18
TGTGCCAGCTCCCGCCAGGACACGAACACTGAAGCTTTCTTT
CASSRQDTNTEAFF
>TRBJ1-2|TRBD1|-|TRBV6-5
TGTGCCAGAAGGACAGGGAAAAACTATGGCTACACCTTC
CARRTGKNYGYTF
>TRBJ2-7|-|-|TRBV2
TGTGCCAGCAGTGAAGCTGGAGGGAGGTACGAGCAGTACTTC
CASSEAGGRYEQYF
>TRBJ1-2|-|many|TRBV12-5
TGTGCTAGTGCCCCTCAAATTGGGGAGGGAGAGAGAGGCTACACCTTC
CASAPQIGEGERGYTF
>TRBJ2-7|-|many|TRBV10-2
TGCGCCAGCAGTGAAGGGGGGGAGAACTCCTACGAGCAGTACTTC
CASSEGGENSYEQYF
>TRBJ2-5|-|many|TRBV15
TGTGCCACCAGCACGTTGGGGAAGAGCCAAGAGACCCAGTACTTC
CATSTLGKSQETQYF
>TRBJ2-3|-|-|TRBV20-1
TGCAGTGCTAGAGAGGCAGGGCGTGGGGGTGATACGCAGTATTTT
CSAREAGRGGDTQYF
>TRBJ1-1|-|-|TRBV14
TGTGCCAGCAGCCAATCAAGCGCAGGGGTGAACACTGAAGCTTTCTTT
CASSQSSAGVNTEAFF
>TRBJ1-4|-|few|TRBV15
TGTGCCACCAGCAGAGAAGGGGGGAGGAATGAAAAACTGTTTTTT
CATSREGGRNEKLFF
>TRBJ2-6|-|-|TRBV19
TGTGCCAGTAGTATCTTGGGGTTCGCTGGGGCCAACGTCCTGACTTTC
CASSILGFAGANVLTF
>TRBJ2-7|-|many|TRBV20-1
TGCAGTGCTAGGGACAGCATTTCCTACGAGCAGTACTTC
CSARDSISYEQYF
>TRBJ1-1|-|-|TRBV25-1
TGTGCCAGCAGTGAATCTTGGACCTTAAACACTGAAGCTTTCTTT
CASSESWTLNTEAFF
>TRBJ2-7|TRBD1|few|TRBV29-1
TGCAGCGTGAGGGGACAGGGGAATAGCGACTTC
CSVRGQGNSDF
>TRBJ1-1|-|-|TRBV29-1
TGCAGCGTTGAACCCCCCGGGAACACTGAAGCTTTCTTT
CSVEPPGNTEAFF
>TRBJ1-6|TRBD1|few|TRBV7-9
TGTGCCAGCAGCACAGGGGGTATCTCACCCCTCCACTTT
CASSTGGISPLHF
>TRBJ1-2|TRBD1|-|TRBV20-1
TGCAGTGCTGTGCGGGACAGGGTTCTGGGTGGCTACACCTTC
CSAVRDRVLGGYTF
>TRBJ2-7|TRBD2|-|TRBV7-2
TGTGCCAGCAGCTTCCTAGCGGAGGTGAACACCGGGGAAGGGCAGTACTTC
CASSFLAEVNTGEGQYF
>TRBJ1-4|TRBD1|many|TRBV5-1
TGCGCCACCCAGGACAGGGTGGATGAAAAACTGTTTTTT
CATQDRVDEKLFF
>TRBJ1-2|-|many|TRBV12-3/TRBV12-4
TGTGCCAGCAGTTTAGACCTACACCTCACTCGCTACACCTTC
CASSLDLHLTRYTF
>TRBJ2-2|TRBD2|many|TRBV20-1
TGCAGTGCTAGAGATCGAAAGCGGGGGAACACCGGGGAGCTGTTTTTT
CSARDRKRGNTGELFF
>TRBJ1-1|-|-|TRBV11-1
TGTGCCAGCAAAAGGGGGGGACTCATGAACACTGAAGCTTTCTTT
CASKRGGLMNTEAFF
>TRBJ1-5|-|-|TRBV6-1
TGTGCCAGCAGTGTGTCAGGGGATCAGCCCCAGCATTTT
CASSVSGDQPQHF
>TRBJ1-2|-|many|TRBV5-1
TGCGCCAGCAGCTTGGACCTACGTGGAGGGTATGGCTACACCTTC
CASSLDLRGGYGYTF
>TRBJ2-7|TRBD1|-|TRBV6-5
TGTGCCAGCAGTTCCACCGGGACAGGGACCTACGAGCAGTACTTC
CASSSTGTGTYEQYF
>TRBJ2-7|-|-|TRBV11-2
TGTGCCAGCAGCTTAGATCCGGCAGGGCGCGAGCAGTACTTC
CASSLDPAGREQYF
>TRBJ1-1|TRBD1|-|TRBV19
TGTGCCAGCAGATCCGACAGGGGGATCACTGAAGCTTTCTTT
CASRSDRGITEAFF
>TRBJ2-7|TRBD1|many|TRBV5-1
TGCGCCAGCAGCTTGGCCAGCGGACAGGGGACCGACGAGCAGTACTTC
CASSLASGQGTDEQYF